These 7 T cell receptor beta chains share one sample of origin, sequenced in a study of T and B cells in COVID-19 patients. Blood genomic DNA input for TRB amplification was 250-500 ng. Multiplex PCR with BIOMED2 TRB-A/B primer pools amplified TRB rearrangements. TCRdb re-derived calls from the multiplex PCR reads in MiXCR, one entry per CDR3 protein. The sample yields 4,000 to 6,000 distinct CDR3 sequences, 20% to 25% seen once. The sample taken for sequencing was blood. The receptors here all came from a human donor with active COVID-19.

There are a few counts of this clonotype. The genes are TRBV4-3 and TRBJ2-1; 7 bases agree with TRBD2. CDR3 length: 17 residues. J gave up 5 bases and V 0 bases, and 10 bases lay outside the gene matches. Germline lookup yields CDR1 LGHNA and CDR2 YSLEER. The CDR3 DNA follows: TGCGCCAGCAGCCAAGACGGAGGGCGGGAGCGCCACAATGAGCAGTTCTTC. Its protein is CASSQDGGRERHNEQFF.

This clonotype is medium-sized in the sample. V and J are TRBV12-3 or TRBV12-4 and TRBJ2-7; D may be TRBD1 or TRBD2 (6 bases each). The CDR3 has 13 residues. V dropped 4 bases and J dropped 4 bases, with 11 bases sitting between them. The CDR3 protein is CASSSGGGYEQYF. The CDR3 DNA follows: TGTGCCAGCAGTTCTGGAGGGGGGTACGAGCAGTACTTC.

This clonotype was found a few times. The chain carries TRBV7-9 and TRBJ2-5; possible D gene TRBD1, 5 bases. CDR1 and CDR2 from the germline V gene are SEHNR and FQNEAQ (reference sequence). The V end was cut by 5 bases, the J end by 2 bases, with 6 bases between. This CDR3 region has 12 residues. The CDR3 is CASSRTQETQYF. The CDR3 coding sequence is TGTGCCAGCAGCAGGACACAAGAGACCCAGTACTTC.

This clonotype is deemed medium-sized. J is TRBJ1-5 and V is TRBV30, with D hard to call. The V end was cut by 1 base, the J end by 7 bases, with 11 bases between. The CDR3 loop spans 13 amino acids. Germline CDR1 is GTSNPN and CDR2 is SVGIG (reference sequence). The CDR3, as DNA: TGTGCCTGGAGTGCGAGACATAGCCAGCCCCAGCATTTT. Residues: CAWSARHSQPQHF.

This rearrangement joins TRBV7-9 to TRBJ1-2; D ambiguous. Trimming took 4 bases from V and 8 from J, leaving 14 bases between them. CDR3 length equals 13 residues. Germline V gene data show CDR1 as SEHNR and CDR2 as FQNEAQ (reference sequence). The CDR3 region has the DNA TGTGCCAGCAGCTCAACCACCGGCAAAGGCTACACCTTC. Translation gives CASSSTTGKGYTF.

This clonotype was seen more than once but under ten times. The CDR3 DNA sequence: TGTGCCAGCAGCTTCGGCATGAAAGGGGGGACGCAGTATTTT. It yields the protein CASSFGMKGGTQYF. The chain is built from TRBV7-9 and TRBJ2-3; D may match TRBD1 or TRBD2 (6 bases each). The CDR3 contains 14 residues. V was cut by 3 bases and J by 9 bases, with 16 bases left in between. Germline V gene lookup returns CDR1 SEHNR and CDR2 FQNEAQ (reference sequence).

By share, this clonotype counts as medium-sized. This chain links TRBV6-5 with TRBJ2-7, with 10 bases identical to TRBD1. There are 16 residues in the CDR3. The germline CDR1 and CDR2 sequences are MNHEY and SVGAGI. After removal of 5 bases from V and 4 bases from J, the junction contained 11 bases not matched to a gene. CDR3 DNA sequence: TGTGCCAGCAGTCATCCAGGACAGGGGGGTCCGTACGAGCAGTACTTC. This codes for CASSHPGQGGPYEQYF.